The 14 T cell receptor beta chains reported below all come from one sample, sequenced in a study of OX40 agonist ivuxolimab in advanced cancers. TCRdb keeps only in-frame clones here, not all; method: immunoSEQ multiplex PCR. The repertoire has 45,000 to 55,000 clones, 90% to 95% of them found once; the top ten carry 12%. Sample: CD4+ or CD8+ T cells sorted from blood, taken in a trial of the OX40 agonist ivuxolimab. All receptors derive from an adult with an advanced solid tumor such as melanoma, head and neck, liver or kidney cancer.

The CDR3 protein is CASSFGESSYNEQFF. CDR3 DNA: TGTGCCAGCAGTTTCGGGGAGAGCTCCTACAATGAGCAGTTCTTC. The rearrangement joins TRBV27 to TRBJ2-1, with TRBD2 as a possible D gene (5 bases). Germline CDR1 and CDR2: MNHEY and SMNVEV (reference sequence). V was shortened by 3 bases and J by 0 bases, with 9 bases between the two germline ends. The CDR3 loop spans 15 amino acids.

The chain combines TRBV5-1 with TRBJ2-5, with D possibly being TRBD1 or TRBD2 (6 bases each). CDR3 length equals 14 residues. V was pared by 1 base and J by 4 bases, with 11 bases between. Germline lookup yields CDR1 SGHRS and CDR2 YFSETQ. The CDR3 sequence: CASSLLGGGETQYF. The CDR3 DNA reads as TGCGCCAGCAGCTTGTTAGGAGGGGGAGAGACCCAGTACTTC.

The gene calls are TRBV30 and TRBJ2-7, with 11 positions matching TRBD2. CDR3 size: 14 residues. The V gene's germline CDR1 is GTSNPN and CDR2 SVGIG (reference sequence). J was trimmed by 1 base and V by 3 bases; bases with no gene match: 2. CDR3 DNA sequence: TGTGCCTGGAGCTTAGCGGGAGGGTCCTACGAGCAGTACTTC. Residues: CAWSLAGGSYEQYF.

This clone was seen a few times. The V call is TRBV18, the J call TRBJ1-5; TRBD1 agrees at 10 bases. The CDR3 runs to 15 residues. With V trimmed by 0 bases and J by 4 bases, 0 bases remained unmatched. Per the germline V gene, CDR1 is KGHSH and CDR2 is LQKENI. CDR3 nucleotides: TGTGCCAGCTCACCACCGGGACAGGGGAATCAGCCCCAGCATTTT. It codes for CASSPPGQGNQPQHF.

The CDR3 sequence is CASSYGFYNEQFF. CDR3 DNA sequence: TGTGCCAGCAGTTACGGGTTCTACAATGAGCAGTTCTTC. This rearrangement joins TRBV6-5 to TRBJ2-1; no clear D gene. With 2 bases removed from V and 3 bases from J, the gap between germline ends came to 5 bases. From germline, CDR1 is MNHEY and CDR2 SVGAGI. CDR3 length: 13 amino acids.

This chain uses TRBV21-1 with TRBJ2-1; the tabulated D call, TRBD1, remains unverified against the DNA. TRBV21-1 is a known pseudogene. The CDR3 covers 18 residues. In DNA form, the CDR3 reads TGTGCCAGCACCGGTAACCGCCATCGGACAGGGATGGGGGTTAAGCAGTTCTTC. Amino acid sequence: CASTGNRHRTGMGVKQFF.

This chain joins TRBV6-6 and TRBJ1-5; D is unresolved. This CDR3 region has 13 residues. Trimming cost V 8 bases and J 7 bases, with 15 bases left between them. CDR1 MNHNY and CDR2 SVGAGI come from the germline V gene (reference sequence). The CDR3 here is CASGLGGIQPQHF. The CDR3 nucleotides read TGTGCCAGCGGTCTCGGAGGCATCCAGCCCCAGCATTTT.

The chain recombines TRBV5-8 with TRBJ2-7, with 8 bases matching TRBD2. Germline trimming cut 3 bases from V and 3 bases from J; bases unmatched to any gene: 11. This CDR3 has 16 residues. Germline CDR1 is SGHTS and CDR2 is YDEGEE. CDR3 amino acids: CASSYRVSGSFYEQYF. Here the CDR3 DNA reads TGTGCCAGCAGCTACCGAGTCAGCGGGAGTTTCTACGAGCAGTACTTC.

This clone was seen a few times. This chain joins TRBV7-9 and TRBJ1-1; D unresolved. Per the germline V gene, CDR1 is SEHNR and CDR2 is FQNEAQ (reference sequence). With 5 bases removed from V and 8 bases from J, the gap between germline ends came to 12 bases. The CDR3 runs 12 residues. The CDR3 loop is CASSPASGEAFF. Here the CDR3 DNA reads TGTGCCAGCAGCCCGGCGTCCGGGGAAGCTTTCTTT.

The genes are TRBV25-1 and TRBJ1-1; D may be TRBD1 (6 bases). With 9 bases removed from V and 3 bases from J, the gap between germline ends came to 8 bases. CDR1 and CDR2 from the germline V gene are MGHDK and SYGVNS. This CDR3 spans 11 amino acids. CDR3 sequence: CASNRDTEAFF. DNA of the CDR3: TGTGCCAGTAACAGGGACACTGAAGCTTTCTTT.

Comments on this clone: Other DNA sequences in the same sample also yield this CDR3. The chain joins TRBV27 to TRBJ2-3; D ambiguous. Germline CDR1 reads MNHEY; CDR2 reads SMNVEV (reference sequence). V was pared by 7 bases and J by 0 bases, with 11 bases between. The CDR3 has 14 residues. The CDR3 spells CASTPAGSTDTQYF. CDR3 in DNA: TGTGCCAGCACTCCAGCCGGTAGCACAGATACGCAGTATTTT.

V is TRBV4-1 and J is TRBJ1-1, with 10 nucleotides matching TRBD1. V shed 1 base and J 6 bases; nucleotides not matched to a gene: 2. Germline-derived CDR1 and CDR2 are MGHRA and YSYEKL. The CDR3 runs 14 residues. CDR3 residues: CASSQGQGASEAFF. CDR3 nucleotides: TGCGCCAGCAGCCAAGGACAGGGGGCCTCTGAAGCTTTCTTT.

V gene TRBV5-4 combines with J gene TRBJ2-7; 11 bases line up with TRBD2. CDR3 length: 16 amino acids. V trimming: 0 bases; J trimming: 7 bases; junction bases outside the gene matches: 9. Germline CDR1 is SGHNT and CDR2 is YYREEE (reference sequence). CDR3 DNA sequence: TGTGCCAGCAGCTTGGTAGCGGGAGGGCCCCCAAGGGAGCAGTACTTC. It specifies CASSLVAGGPPREQYF.

The genes are TRBV7-3 and TRBJ2-3; weak D call: TRBD1 (5 bases). Trimming shortened V by 1 base and J by 1 base, and 6 bases separated the two germline ends. CDR1 and CDR2 from the germline V gene are SGHTA and FQGTGA. The CDR3 is 14 amino acids. CDR3 bases: TGTGCCAGCAGCTTAATAGGGGGCACAGATACGCAGTATTTT. This sequence encodes CASSLIGGTDTQYF.